This T cell receptor (beta chain) appears in the sequencing data of a study of response to subunit inactivated influenza vaccine. This clonotype was picked up a small number of times. Antigen specificity is unknown. Per germline, CDR1 SGHAT and CDR2 FQNNGV. This CDR3 has 18 residues. V shed 4 bases, J shed 2 bases, and the junction held 8 bases outside the gene matches. Each CDR3 protein is one row after TCRdb ran MiXCR on the RT-PCR reads. Of a few hundred thousand distinct CDR3 sequences listed, approximately 7.3% were seen once; the top ten hold roughly 13%. Whole-study results and caveats: T cells newly recruited by each seasonal influenza vaccination are few, the authors suggested.

The TCR originated in a man between 45 and 75 years old who received an inactivated influenza vaccine. This material consisted of PBMCs from blood, taken about 23 months after vaccination. The J gene is TRBJ2-3, the V gene TRBV11-2; TRBD2 matches at 14 bases. CDR3 sequence: CASSSGLAGVFNTDTQYF. CDR3 bases: TGTGCCAGCAGCTCGGGACTAGCGGGAGTTTTCAACACAGATACGCAGTATTTT.